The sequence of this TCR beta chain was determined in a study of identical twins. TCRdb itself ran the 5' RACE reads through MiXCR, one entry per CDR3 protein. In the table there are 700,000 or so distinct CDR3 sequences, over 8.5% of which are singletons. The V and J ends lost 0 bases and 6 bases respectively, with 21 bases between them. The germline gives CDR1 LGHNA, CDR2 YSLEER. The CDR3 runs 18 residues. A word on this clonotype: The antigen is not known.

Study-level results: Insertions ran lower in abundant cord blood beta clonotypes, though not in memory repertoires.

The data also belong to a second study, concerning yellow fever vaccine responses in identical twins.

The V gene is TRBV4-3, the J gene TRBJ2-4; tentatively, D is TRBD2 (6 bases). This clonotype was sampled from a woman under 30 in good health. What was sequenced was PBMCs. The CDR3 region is CASSQDTGVPEHRNIQYF. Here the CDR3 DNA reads TGCGCCAGCAGCCAAGATACGGGGGTCCCCGAGCATAGAAACATTCAGTACTTC.